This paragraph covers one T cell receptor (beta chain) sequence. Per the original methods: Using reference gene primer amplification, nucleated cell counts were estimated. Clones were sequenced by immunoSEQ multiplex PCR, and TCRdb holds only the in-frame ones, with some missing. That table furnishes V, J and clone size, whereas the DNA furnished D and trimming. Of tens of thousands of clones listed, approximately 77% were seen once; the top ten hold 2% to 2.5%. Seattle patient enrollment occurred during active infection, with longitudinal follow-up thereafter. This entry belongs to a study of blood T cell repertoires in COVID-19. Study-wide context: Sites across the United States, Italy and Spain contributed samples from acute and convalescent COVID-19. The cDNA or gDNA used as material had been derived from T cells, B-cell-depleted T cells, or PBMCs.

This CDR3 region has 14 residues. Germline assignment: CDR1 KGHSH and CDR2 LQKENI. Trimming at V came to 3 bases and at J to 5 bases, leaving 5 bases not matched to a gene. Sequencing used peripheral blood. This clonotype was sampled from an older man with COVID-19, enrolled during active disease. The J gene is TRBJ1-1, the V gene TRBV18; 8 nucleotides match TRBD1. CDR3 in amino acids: CASSPKTGDTEAFF. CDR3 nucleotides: TGTGCCAGCTCACCTAAGACAGGGGATACTGAAGCTTTCTTT. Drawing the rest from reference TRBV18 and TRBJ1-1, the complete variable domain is NAGVMQNPRHLVRRRGQEARLRCSPMKGHSHVYWYRQLPEEGLKFMVYLQKENIIDESGMPKERFSAEFPKEGPSILRIQQVVRGDSAAYFCASSPKTGDTEAFFGQGTRLTVV.